These T cell receptor beta chains were read from a single sample in a study of beta chain features in type 1 diabetes. Here immunoSEQ multiplex PCR was the method, and the copy in TCRdb shows in-frame clones only, minus some. The data contain 350,000 to 450,000 clones, 14% of them seen just once; the ten biggest clones take up under 0.04%. Sequencing input: naive CD4+ T cells from blood. All receptors come from a man younger than 45 in good health. The CDR3 runs from the conserved cysteine through the conserved F or W. Each record gives: clone size, J gene, V gene, D gene, CDR3 DNA, CDR3 protein. The D gene is left open where the match is weak. Some rows have no size entry. The others give once, few or many, or a class for an expanded clone.

size: .; J: TRBJ2-3; V: TRBV7-2; D: .; DNA: TGTGCCAGCAGCTTATCCAGCACAGATACGCAGTATTTT; CDR3: CASSLSSTDTQYF
size: .; J: TRBJ1-3; V: TRBV7-2; D: .; DNA: TGTGCCAGCAGCTTAGACAGGGTCTCTGGAAACACCATATATTTT; CDR3: CASSLDRVSGNTIYF
size: few; J: TRBJ2-1; V: TRBV4-3; D: TRBD2; DNA: TGCGCCAGCAGCCAAGCCTTCGGACTAGGCGAGTTACTGGGGCAGTTCTTC; CDR3: CASSQAFGLGELLGQFF
size: .; J: TRBJ1-5; V: TRBV2; D: .; DNA: TGTGCCAGCAGTGACGGGGCGGGTGGAAATCAGCCCCAGCATTTT; CDR3: CASSDGAGGNQPQHF
size: few; J: TRBJ1-2; V: TRBV7-8; D: .; DNA: TGTGCCAGCAGCTTAGAGACCTACAGGACGTTTGACTACACCTTC; CDR3: CASSLETYRTFDYTF
size: .; J: TRBJ2-3; V: TRBV5-1; D: TRBD2; DNA: TGCGCCAGCAGCTTGGCCGTGGGACTAGGCGCAGATACGCAGTATTTT; CDR3: CASSLAVGLGADTQYF
size: few; J: TRBJ1-1; V: TRBV29-1; D: TRBD1; DNA: TGCAGCGCGAGGACAGGGGGCGGGTCTGAAGCTTTCTTT; CDR3: CSARTGGGSEAFF
size: .; J: TRBJ2-1; V: TRBV2; D: TRBD2; DNA: TGTGCCAGCAGGACCTCTAGCGGGCGGGGCTCCTACAATGAGCAGTTCTTC; CDR3: CASRTSSGRGSYNEQFF
size: few; J: TRBJ2-7; V: TRBV7-9; D: .; DNA: TGTGCCAGCAGCTGGCGGGACAGTCGCGACGAGCAGTACTTC; CDR3: CASSWRDSRDEQYF
size: few; J: TRBJ1-5; V: TRBV9; D: .; DNA: TGTGCCAGCAGTTGGGGCTCCAATCAGCCCCAGCATTTT; CDR3: CASSWGSNQPQHF
size: .; J: TRBJ2-1; V: TRBV7-9; D: .; DNA: TGTGCCAGCACCTCAAACAATTTATACTCCTACAATGAGCAGTTCTTC; CDR3: CASTSNNLYSYNEQFF
size: few; J: TRBJ1-4; V: TRBV2; D: .; DNA: TGTGCCAGCAGTGAGGGGTGCGAGGGTTTCTTT; CDR3: CASSEGCEGFF
size: .; J: TRBJ2-7; V: TRBV4-1; D: .; DNA: TGCGCCAGCAGCCAACCTGGGATCGGGTATTCCGACGAGCAGTACTTC; CDR3: CASSQPGIGYSDEQYF
size: .; J: TRBJ2-6; V: TRBV30; D: .; DNA: TGTGCCTGGAGTGTACCCTTAGGAGGCTGGGGCTCTGGGGCCAACGTCCTGACTTTC; CDR3: CAWSVPLGGWGSGANVLTF
size: .; J: TRBJ1-2; V: TRBV20-1; D: .; DNA: TGCAGTGGGGGGCCCGCCTATGGCTACACCTTC; CDR3: CSGGPAYGYTF
size: .; J: TRBJ2-7; V: TRBV4-1; D: .; DNA: TGCGCCAGCAGCCAAGGTCTGGGCTACGAGCAGTACTTC; CDR3: CASSQGLGYEQYF
size: few; J: TRBJ2-3; V: TRBV19; D: .; DNA: TGTGCCACTCGCCACCCGGCCGATACGCAGTATTTT; CDR3: CATRHPADTQYF
size: .; J: TRBJ2-3; V: TRBV5-4; D: .; DNA: TGTGCCAGCAGCTTGGATTCGGGTCCTAGCACAGATACGCAGTATTTT; CDR3: CASSLDSGPSTDTQYF
size: .; J: TRBJ2-1; V: TRBV29-1; D: TRBD2; DNA: TGCAGCGTTGTGCTGTTAGCGGGGGAATACAATGAGCAGTTCTTC; CDR3: CSVVLLAGEYNEQFF
size: .; J: TRBJ1-2; V: TRBV5-1; D: TRBD1; DNA: TGCGCCAGCAGCTTTTCGGGACAGGGATATGGCTACACCTTC; CDR3: CASSFSGQGYGYTF
size: .; J: TRBJ2-3; V: TRBV7-2; D: TRBD2; DNA: TGTGCCAGCAGCTCATCGGGGGGTTCCACAGATACGCAGTATTTT; CDR3: CASSSSGGSTDTQYF
size: .; J: TRBJ2-3; V: TRBV5-4; D: TRBD2; DNA: TGTGCCAGCAAGGGGACTAGCTTCGCAGATACGCAGTATTTT; CDR3: CASKGTSFADTQYF
size: few; J: TRBJ2-1; V: TRBV5-1; D: TRBD1; DNA: TGCGCCAGCAGTGGGACAGGGGAGCAGTTCTTC; CDR3: CASSGTGEQFF
size: few; J: TRBJ1-1; V: TRBV25-1; D: .; DNA: TGTGCCAGCAGTGAATACAGTCTCTCTGAAGCTTTCTTT; CDR3: CASSEYSLSEAFF
size: .; J: TRBJ2-7; V: TRBV7-9; D: .; DNA: TGTGCCAGCAGCCCGACAGGCCCCTACGAGCAGTACTTC; CDR3: CASSPTGPYEQYF
size: few; J: TRBJ2-1; V: TRBV30; D: .; DNA: TGTGCCTGGACCCCGGGTTTCGCTAACTACAATGAGCAGTTCTTC; CDR3: CAWTPGFANYNEQFF
size: .; J: TRBJ2-1; V: TRBV6-1; D: .; DNA: TGTGCCAGCAAGGCGGATTGGGACAATGAGCAGTTCTTC; CDR3: CASKADWDNEQFF
size: .; J: TRBJ2-1; V: TRBV5-1; D: TRBD2; DNA: TGCGCCAGCACCATCGTTAGCGGGAGTGACAATGAGCAGTTCTTC; CDR3: CASTIVSGSDNEQFF
size: few; J: TRBJ2-2; V: TRBV30; D: .; DNA: TGTGCCTGGAGATTAGGGCCCAGCGGGGAGCTGTTTTTT; CDR3: CAWRLGPSGELFF
size: few; J: TRBJ2-1; V: TRBV6-5; D: .; DNA: TGTGCCAGCAGCCTTCAGGATTCGCCCTACAATGAGCAGTTCTTC; CDR3: CASSLQDSPYNEQFF
size: .; J: TRBJ2-5; V: TRBV11-1; D: .; DNA: TGTGCCAGCAGCATTCAAGAGACCCAGTACTTC; CDR3: CASSIQETQYF
size: .; J: TRBJ1-1; V: TRBV7-2; D: .; DNA: TGTGCCAGCAGCGCGAGACAGGTCTTAGACACTGAAGCTTTCTTT; CDR3: CASSARQVLDTEAFF
size: .; J: TRBJ2-5; V: TRBV9; D: .; DNA: TGTGCCAGCAGCGCTTCATTAGGACGGACCCAAGAGACCCAGTACTTC; CDR3: CASSASLGRTQETQYF
size: .; J: TRBJ2-5; V: TRBV7-9; D: TRBD1; DNA: TGTGCCAGCAGCTCGGGACAGGGGAGTGCGACCCAGTACTTC; CDR3: CASSSGQGSATQYF
size: .; J: TRBJ1-2; V: TRBV19; D: TRBD1; DNA: TGTGCCAGTAGTATATACTCTCCGGGACAGGGGGTGATGGATGGCTACACCTTC; CDR3: CASSIYSPGQGVMDGYTF
size: .; J: TRBJ1-2; V: TRBV29-1; D: TRBD1; DNA: TGCAGCGTTGAGAGACAGGGGGAAAATGGCTACACCTTC; CDR3: CSVERQGENGYTF
size: .; J: TRBJ2-4; V: TRBV6-1; D: .; DNA: TGTGCCAGCAGTGAAGCCTCACGTAAGGACATTCAGTACTTC; CDR3: CASSEASRKDIQYF
size: few; J: TRBJ2-3; V: TRBV6-5; D: TRBD2; DNA: TGTGCCAGCAGTTACCTAGCGGGGGGCACAGATACGCAGTATTTT; CDR3: CASSYLAGGTDTQYF
size: few; J: TRBJ2-5; V: TRBV19; D: .; DNA: TGTGCCAGTAGTACAGGGGAGACCCAGTACTTC; CDR3: CASSTGETQYF
size: .; J: TRBJ2-5; V: TRBV30; D: TRBD2; DNA: TGTGCCTGGAGTGTAAGACTAGCGGGAGTCCGACGGCACTTC; CDR3: CAWSVRLAGVRRHF
size: .; J: TRBJ2-1; V: TRBV9; D: .; DNA: TGTGCCAGCAGCGTAACCCCTACTAGATCCGATGAGCAGTTCTTC; CDR3: CASSVTPTRSDEQFF
size: .; J: TRBJ1-1; V: TRBV6-5; D: TRBD1; DNA: TGTGCCAGCAGTTACCGGAGTAGGGGACAGGGTAAAGCTTTCTTT; CDR3: CASSYRSRGQGKAFF
size: .; J: TRBJ1-1; V: TRBV4-3; D: .; DNA: TGCGCCAGCAGCCAAGATGCAACCATTGAAGCTTTCTTT; CDR3: CASSQDATIEAFF
size: .; J: TRBJ2-3; V: TRBV14; D: .; DNA: TGTGCCAGCAGCCAAGATTGGGGAGATACGCAGTATTTT; CDR3: CASSQDWGDTQYF
size: .; J: TRBJ2-5; V: TRBV18; D: .; DNA: TGTGCCAGCTCAAGGGACTGGCAAGAGACCCAGTACTTC; CDR3: CASSRDWQETQYF
size: .; J: TRBJ2-7; V: TRBV7-9; D: TRBD1; DNA: TGTGCCAGCAGCCCTGGGACAGCACTCGAGCAGTACTTC; CDR3: CASSPGTALEQYF
size: .; J: TRBJ1-6; V: TRBV6-5; D: TRBD1; DNA: TGTGCCAGCAGCCGACAGGGGTATAATTCACCCCTCCACTTT; CDR3: CASSRQGYNSPLHF
size: few; J: TRBJ2-7; V: TRBV2; D: .; DNA: TGTGCCAGCAGTCCTTCCTACAGGATTTACGAGCAGTACTTC; CDR3: CASSPSYRIYEQYF
size: .; J: TRBJ2-5; V: TRBV25-1; D: .; DNA: TGTGCCAGCAGTGGTCTAGGGGAAGAGACCCAGTACTTC; CDR3: CASSGLGEETQYF
size: few; J: TRBJ2-5; V: TRBV4-3; D: .; DNA: TGCGCCAGCAGCCAAGGGATAGGGTTGGACCAAGAGACCCAGTACTTC; CDR3: CASSQGIGLDQETQYF
size: .; J: TRBJ2-2; V: TRBV7-7; D: .; DNA: TGTGCCAGCAGCTTATTAGTTTCCGGGGAGCTGTTTTTT; CDR3: CASSLLVSGELFF
size: few; J: TRBJ2-1; V: TRBV9; D: .; DNA: TGTGCCAGCAGCGCCAAGCAGGATCTCTCCTACAATGAGCAGTTCTTC; CDR3: CASSAKQDLSYNEQFF
size: few; J: TRBJ2-3; V: TRBV7-9; D: .; DNA: TGTGCCAGCAGTCCTGACAGCACAGATACGCAGTATTTT; CDR3: CASSPDSTDTQYF
size: few; J: TRBJ2-3; V: TRBV30; D: .; DNA: TGTGCCTGGAGTCTTCTAGTACCTCTAAAGGACACAGATACGCAGTATTTT; CDR3: CAWSLLVPLKDTDTQYF
size: .; J: TRBJ1-1; V: TRBV7-2; D: .; DNA: TGTGCCAGCAGCTTAGCGCAGGGGAACACTGAAGCTTTCTTT; CDR3: CASSLAQGNTEAFF
size: .; J: TRBJ2-7; V: TRBV6-5; D: .; DNA: TGTGCCAGCAGCCGGGGGCTAGGCGAGCAGTACTTC; CDR3: CASSRGLGEQYF
size: .; J: TRBJ2-1; V: TRBV5-6; D: .; DNA: TGTGCCAGCTTAAAGACGGGGCAGAGCAATGAGCAGTTCTTC; CDR3: CASLKTGQSNEQFF
size: few; J: TRBJ2-5; V: TRBV9; D: .; DNA: TGTGCCAGCAGCGTAGGACAGAACCAAGAGACCCAGTACTTC; CDR3: CASSVGQNQETQYF
size: .; J: TRBJ2-1; V: TRBV14; D: TRBD1; DNA: TGTGCCAGCAGCCAGACAGGGGGTGGTGAGCAGTTCTTC; CDR3: CASSQTGGGEQFF
size: few; J: TRBJ2-1; V: TRBV29-1; D: .; DNA: TGCAGCGTTGCCGGGGGAAGTTCCGGTGAGCAGTTCTTC; CDR3: CSVAGGSSGEQFF